Following are 6 T cell receptor beta chains from one sample sequenced in a study of early T cells in non-severe SARS-CoV-2 infection. TCRdb independently ran MiXCR on the 5' RACE reads; one entry per CDR3 protein. The table shows under 30,000 distinct CDR3 sequences, with approximately 5.6% occurring only once. Sequencing was carried out using whole blood. The receptors stem from an adult who was a healthcare worker with PCR-confirmed SARS-CoV-2 infection or an uninfected control (not recorded which).

This clonotype was observed at least ten times. The chain uses TRBV19 and TRBJ1-2; perhaps TRBD1 as D (5 bases). Germline V CDR1 and CDR2: LNHDA, SQIVND (reference sequence). V was trimmed by 5 bases and J by 4 bases, leaving 14 bases between them. The CDR3 has 14 residues. In DNA form, the CDR3 reads TGTGCCAGTAGTTTCGGGACGGGTGGCTATGGCTACACCTTC. Residues: CASSFGTGGYGYTF.

As to this clonotype: This sequence may be a read error, since a much larger clone differs from it by one base. The chain combines TRBV5-1 with TRBJ1-1; D ambiguous. Looked up from germline, CDR1 is SGHRS and CDR2 is YFSETQ. The CDR3 runs to 11 residues. The CDR3 coding sequence is TGCGCCAGCATGGGAGCGACTGAAGCTTACTTT. Encoded protein: CASMGATEAYF.

This clonotype occurred many times. The chain combines TRBV5-1 with TRBJ2-6; D not resolved. The germline V and J ends were trimmed by 7 bases and 0 bases, with 5 bases remaining between them. This CDR3 comprises 13 residues. CDR1 SGHRS and CDR2 YFSETQ come from the germline V gene. The CDR3 loop is CASSLSGANVLTF. CDR3 nucleotides: TGCGCCAGCTCACTCTCTGGGGCCAACGTCCTGACTTTC.

This clonotype was seen many times. J is TRBJ2-5 and V is TRBV12-3 or TRBV12-4; 7 bases are shared with TRBD2. The length of the CDR3 is 15 residues. Trimming cost V 1 base and J 7 bases; bases outside gene matches: 9. Written as DNA, the CDR3 is TGTGCCAGCAGTTTAGGCGGGGGATCGCTCGGGACCCAGTACTTC. Translating it yields CASSLGGGSLGTQYF.

In this sample, this clonotype turned up many times. This chain connects TRBV20-1 to TRBJ2-5; D is undetermined. Germline V lookup: CDR1 DFQATT, CDR2 SNEGSKA (reference sequence). V lost 3 bases to trimming and J lost 5 bases, with 7 bases between them. The CDR3 is made up of 11 amino acids. CDR3 sequence reads: CSASNRETQYF. As DNA, the CDR3 is TGCAGTGCTAGCAATCGGGAGACCCAGTACTTC.

This clonotype was observed a few times. V gene TRBV11-2 combines with J gene TRBJ2-1; TRBD1 agrees at 7 bases. The CDR3 runs 15 residues. Germline V CDR1 and CDR2: SGHAT, FQNNGV. V lost 1 base, J lost 6 bases, and 6 bases stayed unmatched. The CDR3 spells CASSLGGGGLNEQFF. In DNA form, the CDR3 reads TGTGCCAGCAGCTTAGGAGGGGGCGGCCTCAATGAGCAGTTCTTC.